This is a list of T cell receptor beta chains from one sample in a study of blood T cell repertoires in COVID-19. The table came from immunoSEQ multiplex PCR; TCRdb's copy has only in-frame clones and leaves some out. The sample contains about 280,000 clones, 85% to 90% of which appear only once. Material for sequencing was peripheral blood. The receptors were sampled from a woman aged 30 to 39 with COVID-19, enrolled during active disease. Both conserved end residues are part of each CDR3.

J: TRBJ1-5
V: TRBV6-1
CDR3: CASSEGTDSNQPQHF

J: TRBJ2-3
V: TRBV18
CDR3: CASSPFAGRTDTQYF

J: TRBJ1-2
V: TRBV24-1
CDR3: CATSVPGEYGYTF

J: TRBJ2-7
V: TRBV21-1
CDR3: CASGQVSYEQYF

J: TRBJ2-2
V: TRBV5-4
CDR3: CASSSPGLGGAGELFF

J: TRBJ2-3
V: TRBV11-2
CDR3: CASSLALAGADTQYF

J: TRBJ1-3
V: TRBV19
CDR3: CASSTQGARGNTIYF

J: TRBJ2-7
V: TRBV11-1
CDR3: CASSFSGTYEQYF

J: TRBJ2-1
V: TRBV19
CDR3: CASSTPSAGRNNEQFF

J: TRBJ1-6
V: TRBV25-1
CDR3: CASGDKGHSPLHF

J: TRBJ1-1
V: TRBV12-3/TRBV12-4
CDR3: CASSLNSEAFF

J: TRBJ1-1
V: TRBV2
CDR3: CASVQGVNTEAFF

J: TRBJ1-2
V: TRBV5-1
CDR3: CASSPTGGEGGYTF

J: TRBJ1-1
V: TRBV19
CDR3: CASRHLGNTEAFF

J: TRBJ2-1
V: TRBV10-2
CDR3: CASSDGYEQFF

J: TRBJ2-3
V: TRBV5-1
CDR3: CASSFGLAGATDTQYF

J: TRBJ1-1
V: TRBV12-3/TRBV12-4
CDR3: CASSLSGGKAFF

J: TRBJ2-7
V: TRBV30
CDR3: CAWRAGTGATYEQYF

J: TRBJ2-7
V: TRBV27
CDR3: CASSFGTGSPRVF

J: TRBJ2-3
V: TRBV5-1
CDR3: CASTRWGGMGDTQYF

J: TRBJ2-5
V: TRBV12-3/TRBV12-4
CDR3: CASSLFREETQYF

J: TRBJ1-2
V: TRBV7-8
CDR3: CASSPDRASYGYTF

J: TRBJ1-6
V: TRBV2
CDR3: CASSYPTGNSPLHF

J: TRBJ1-3
V: TRBV5-4
CDR3: CASSPEQGALYGNTIYF

J: TRBJ2-5
V: TRBV7-9
CDR3: CASSSLRLAETFQETQYF

J: TRBJ2-1
V: TRBV7-8
CDR3: CASSVYRGREDDEQFF

J: TRBJ1-5
V: TRBV10-3
CDR3: CAISESTGNQPQHF

J: TRBJ2-1
V: TRBV5-5
CDR3: CASREQTSGNYNEQFF

J: TRBJ1-2
V: TRBV4-2
CDR3: CASSQDQESNYGYTF

J: TRBJ1-1
V: TRBV3-1/TRBV3-2
CDR3: CASSQEWTEAFF

J: TRBJ2-1
V: TRBV9
CDR3: CASSVGSSGSLDEQFF

J: TRBJ1-2
V: TRBV27
CDR3: CASSFSGQGYGYTF

J: TRBJ2-2
V: TRBV29-1
CDR3: CSAGGAGDTGELFF

J: TRBJ2-3
V: TRBV28
CDR3: CASSFSRQGHPTDTQYF

J: TRBJ1-1
V: TRBV2
CDR3: CASSQDRVVTEAFF

J: TRBJ1-4
V: TRBV11-2
CDR3: CASSLDSEKLFF

J: TRBJ1-1
V: TRBV6-6
CDR3: CASTKLNTEAFF

J: TRBJ1-1
V: TRBV27
CDR3: CASSLRQGWTEAFF

J: TRBJ1-1
V: TRBV6-6
CDR3: CASSYREQGEAFF

J: TRBJ1-5
V: TRBV2
CDR3: CALSEGYSNQPQHF